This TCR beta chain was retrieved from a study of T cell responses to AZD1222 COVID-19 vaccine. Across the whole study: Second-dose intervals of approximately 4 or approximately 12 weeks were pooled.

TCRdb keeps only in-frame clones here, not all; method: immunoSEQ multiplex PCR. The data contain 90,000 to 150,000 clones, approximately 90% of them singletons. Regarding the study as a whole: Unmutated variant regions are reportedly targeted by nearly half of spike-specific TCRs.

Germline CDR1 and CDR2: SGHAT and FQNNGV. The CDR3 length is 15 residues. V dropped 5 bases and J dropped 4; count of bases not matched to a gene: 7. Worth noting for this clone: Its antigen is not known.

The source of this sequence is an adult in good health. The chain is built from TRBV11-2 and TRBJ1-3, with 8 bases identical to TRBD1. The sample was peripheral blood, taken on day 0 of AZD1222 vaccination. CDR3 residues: CASSAGTGYGNTIYF. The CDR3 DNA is TGTGCCAGCAGCGCCGGGACAGGCTACGGAAACACCATATATTTT.